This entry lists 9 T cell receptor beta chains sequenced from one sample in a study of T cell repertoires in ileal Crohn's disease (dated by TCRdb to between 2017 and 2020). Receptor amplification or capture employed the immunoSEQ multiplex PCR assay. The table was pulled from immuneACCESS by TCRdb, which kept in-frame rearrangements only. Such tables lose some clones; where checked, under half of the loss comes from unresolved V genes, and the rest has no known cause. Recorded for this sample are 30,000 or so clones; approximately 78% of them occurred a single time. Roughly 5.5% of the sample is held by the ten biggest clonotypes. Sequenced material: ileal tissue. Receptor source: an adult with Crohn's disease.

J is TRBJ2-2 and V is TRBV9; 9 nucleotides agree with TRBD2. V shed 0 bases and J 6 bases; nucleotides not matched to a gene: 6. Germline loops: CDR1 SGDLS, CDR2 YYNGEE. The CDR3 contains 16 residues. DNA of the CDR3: TGTGCCAGCAGCGTAGAGGGCGGGGGGGCCGCCGGGGAGCTGTTTTTT. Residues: CASSVEGGGAAGELFF.

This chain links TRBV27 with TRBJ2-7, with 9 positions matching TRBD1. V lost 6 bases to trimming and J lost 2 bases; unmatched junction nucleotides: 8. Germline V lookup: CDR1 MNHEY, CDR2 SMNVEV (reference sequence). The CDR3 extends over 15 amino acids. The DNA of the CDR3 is TGTGCCAGCAGCTCACCCGGGACAGGGACCTACGAGCAGTACTTC. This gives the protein CASSSPGTGTYEQYF.

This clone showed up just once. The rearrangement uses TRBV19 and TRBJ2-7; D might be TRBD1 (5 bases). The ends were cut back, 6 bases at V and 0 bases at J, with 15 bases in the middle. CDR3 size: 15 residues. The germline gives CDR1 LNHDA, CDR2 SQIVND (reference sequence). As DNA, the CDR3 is TGTGCCAGTAGAGTTGGACACATCAGCTCCTACGAGCAGTACTTC. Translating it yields CASRVGHISSYEQYF.

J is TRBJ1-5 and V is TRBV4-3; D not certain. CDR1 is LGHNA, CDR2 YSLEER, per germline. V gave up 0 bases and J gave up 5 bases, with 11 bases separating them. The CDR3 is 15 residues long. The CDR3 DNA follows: TGCGCCAGCAGCCAAGACCGCAGGAGGGATCAGCCCCAGCATTTT. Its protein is CASSQDRRRDQPQHF.

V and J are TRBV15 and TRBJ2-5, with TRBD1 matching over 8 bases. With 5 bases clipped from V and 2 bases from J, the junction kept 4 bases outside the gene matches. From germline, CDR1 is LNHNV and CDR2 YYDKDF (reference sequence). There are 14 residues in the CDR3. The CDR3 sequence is CATSGGQAQETQYF. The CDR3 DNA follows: TGTGCCACCAGCGGGGGACAGGCACAAGAGACCCAGTACTTC.

The CDR3 DNA reads TGTGCCAGCAGGGACAGGGGTTTCGAGCAGTACTTC. It is translated as CASRDRGFEQYF. The V and J genes are TRBV2 and TRBJ2-7; 9 bases fit TRBD1. CDR1 and CDR2 from the germline V gene are SNHLY and FYNNEI. V was clipped by 6 bases and J by 6 bases; unmatched bases: 3. The CDR3 loop spans 12 amino acids. Combining the CDR3 with reference TRBV2 and TRBJ2-7 gives the whole variable domain EPEVTQTPSHQVTQMGQEVILRCVPISNHLYFYWYRQILGQKVEFLVSFYNNEISEKSEIFDDQFSVERPDGSNFTLKIRSTKLEDSAMYFCASRDRGFEQYFGPGTRLTVT.

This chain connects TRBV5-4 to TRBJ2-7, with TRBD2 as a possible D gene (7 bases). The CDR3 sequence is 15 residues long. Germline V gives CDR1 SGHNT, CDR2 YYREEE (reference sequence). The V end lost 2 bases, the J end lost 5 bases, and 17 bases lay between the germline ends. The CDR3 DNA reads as TGTGCCAGCAGCTTTATCGCGGGGGCCCGAGACGAGCAGTACTTC. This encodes CASSFIAGARDEQYF. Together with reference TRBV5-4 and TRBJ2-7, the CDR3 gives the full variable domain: ETGVTQSPTHLIKTRGQQVTLRCSSQSGHNTVSWYQQALGQGPQFIFQYYREEENGRGNFPPRFSGLQFPNYSSELNVNALELDDSALYLCASSFIAGARDEQYFGPGTRLTVT.

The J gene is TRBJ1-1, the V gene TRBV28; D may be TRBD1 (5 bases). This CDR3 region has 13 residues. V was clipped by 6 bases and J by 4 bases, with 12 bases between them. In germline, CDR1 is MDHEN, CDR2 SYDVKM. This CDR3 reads CASRPTGVTEAFF. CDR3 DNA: TGTGCCAGCAGACCCACAGGAGTCACTGAAGCTTTCTTT.

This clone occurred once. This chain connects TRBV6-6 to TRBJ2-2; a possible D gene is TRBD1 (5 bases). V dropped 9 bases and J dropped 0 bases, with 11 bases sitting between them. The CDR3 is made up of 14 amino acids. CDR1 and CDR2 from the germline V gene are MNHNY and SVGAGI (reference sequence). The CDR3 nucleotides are TGTGCCAGTCACAGGACATCGAACACCGGGGAGCTGTTTTTT. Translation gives CASHRTSNTGELFF.